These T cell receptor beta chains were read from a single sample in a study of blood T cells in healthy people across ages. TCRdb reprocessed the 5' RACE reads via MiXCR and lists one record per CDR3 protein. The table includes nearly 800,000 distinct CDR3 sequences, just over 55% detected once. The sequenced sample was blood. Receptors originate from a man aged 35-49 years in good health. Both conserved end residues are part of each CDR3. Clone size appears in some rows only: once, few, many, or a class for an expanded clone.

CDR3: CASSLGGSPSGGYTF
size: few
J: TRBJ1-2
V: TRBV11-2

CDR3: CASSPRTGIYEQYF
size: NA
J: TRBJ2-7
V: TRBV27

CDR3: CASSYSPGRAVETQYF
size: few
J: TRBJ2-5
V: TRBV11-3

CDR3: CASSGTERVGTDKQYF
size: NA
J: TRBJ2-3
V: TRBV7-9

CDR3: CASRGQGVRGETQYF
size: NA
J: NA
V: TRBV2

CDR3: CASSSFTAQETQYF
size: NA
J: TRBJ2-5
V: TRBV7-9

CDR3: CASSVVGDSGYGYTF
size: NA
J: TRBJ1-2
V: TRBV9

CDR3: CASSQDWDGGYTF
size: few
J: TRBJ1-2
V: TRBV4-2

CDR3: CASSFFGQNSNEQFF
size: NA
J: TRBJ2-1
V: TRBV6-2/TRBV6-3

CDR3: CAISESAAGPQGEQYF
size: NA
J: TRBJ2-7
V: TRBV10-3

CDR3: CASSQDSGISYEQYF
size: NA
J: TRBJ2-7
V: TRBV4-3

CDR3: CASSPSNMGTQYF
size: NA
J: TRBJ2-3
V: TRBV6-5

CDR3: CASREKGMLVETQYF
size: NA
J: NA
V: TRBV28

CDR3: CSARDNRDYGYTF
size: NA
J: TRBJ1-2
V: TRBV20-1

CDR3: CAIRAGEQYF
size: few
J: TRBJ2-5
V: TRBV14

CDR3: CASTQDRVGSTDTQYF
size: NA
J: TRBJ2-3
V: TRBV6-2/TRBV6-3

CDR3: CASSTMTGLTDTQYF
size: NA
J: TRBJ2-3
V: TRBV6-5

CDR3: CASRNRGRDGYTF
size: NA
J: TRBJ1-2
V: TRBV12-3/TRBV12-4

CDR3: CASSSTAGPSTDTQYF
size: NA
J: TRBJ2-3
V: TRBV7-3

CDR3: CASSQARGGIYEQFF
size: NA
J: TRBJ2-1
V: TRBV4-3

CDR3: CASSRHLVPQETQYF
size: NA
J: TRBJ2-5
V: TRBV12-3/TRBV12-4

CDR3: CSAEAGTEKNIQYF
size: NA
J: TRBJ2-4
V: TRBV20-1

CDR3: CASSQDLSGAGAQYF
size: NA
J: TRBJ2-7
V: TRBV3-1

CDR3: CAGSEYGIKPNNEQFF
size: NA
J: TRBJ2-1
V: TRBV2

CDR3: CASSLVAGSGTDTQYF
size: NA
J: TRBJ2-3
V: TRBV27

CDR3: CSASDSEGETQYF
size: few
J: TRBJ2-5
V: TRBV20-1

CDR3: CASSDADRGPLVTEQFF
size: NA
J: TRBJ2-1
V: TRBV6-1

CDR3: CASSPGGRFGYF
size: NA
J: TRBJ2-3
V: TRBV12-3/TRBV12-4

CDR3: CASSYGLAGDTQYF
size: NA
J: TRBJ2-3
V: TRBV5-1

CDR3: CASRRDNGNTIYF
size: many
J: TRBJ1-3
V: TRBV12-3/TRBV12-4

CDR3: CASSQGESVTDTQYF
size: NA
J: TRBJ2-3
V: TRBV4-2

CDR3: CASADPKTSSYEQYF
size: few
J: TRBJ2-7
V: TRBV12-3/TRBV12-4

CDR3: CASSELGGEETQYF
size: NA
J: TRBJ2-5
V: TRBV2

CDR3: CASSLLAGGVDTQYF
size: NA
J: TRBJ2-3
V: TRBV11-2

CDR3: CASSQKTGQGNLSGYTF
size: NA
J: TRBJ1-2
V: TRBV4-2

CDR3: CATSDNGTYYNEQFF
size: NA
J: TRBJ2-1
V: TRBV24-1

CDR3: CASSVQGAPQETQYF
size: NA
J: TRBJ2-5
V: TRBV9

CDR3: CSAPSGAGGPYERYF
size: NA
J: TRBJ2-5
V: TRBV20-1

CDR3: CASSSGLAGDSGANVLTF
size: NA
J: TRBJ2-6
V: TRBV5-4

CDR3: CASSVGQSNYYGYTF
size: NA
J: TRBJ1-2
V: TRBV9

CDR3: CASRDLAEETQYF
size: few
J: TRBJ2-5
V: TRBV27